This passage covers 24 T cell receptor beta chains from one sample sequenced in a study of blood T cell repertoires in COVID-19. Repertoires were generated with immunoSEQ multiplex PCR, while TCRdb's copy carries only in-frame clones and drops some. The sample yields some 160,000 clones, around four fifths seen once. Sequences were obtained from PBMCs or T cells enriched from blood (not recorded which). All receptors derive from a woman aged 40 to 50 who had recovered from COVID-19.

J is TRBJ1-1 and V is TRBV29-1, with D perhaps TRBD1 (6 bases). The CDR3 consists of 14 residues. Germline values: CDR1 SQVTM, CDR2 ANQGSEA. V was trimmed by 5 bases and J by 5 bases, leaving 18 bases between them. The DNA of the CDR3 is TGCAGCGTTAGACAGGCTGTTGTGAGGACTGAAGCTTTCTTT. Its protein is CSVRQAVVRTEAFF.

The J gene is TRBJ1-1, the V gene TRBV9; D is uncertain. V dropped 4 bases and J dropped 4 bases, with 17 bases sitting between them. The CDR3 contains 15 residues. Germline-derived CDR1 and CDR2 are SGDLS and YYNGEE. The CDR3 region has the DNA TGTGCCAGCAGCTCCCCGGGTCCGGCGGGCACTGAAGCTTTCTTT. Its translation: CASSSPGPAGTEAFF.

The chain has TRBV11-2 and TRBJ1-2, with TRBD1 as a possible D gene (5 bases). Trimming took off 5 bases at V and 5 bases at J, with 9 bases between the two ends. The CDR3 runs 12 residues. Germline V gene sequence: CDR1 SGHAT, CDR2 FQNNGV. The CDR3 DNA is TGTGCCAGCAGCCATCAGGGTTATGGCTACACCTTC. As protein: CASSHQGYGYTF.

This chain connects TRBV6-5 to TRBJ2-3; TRBD1 is a possible D gene (6 bases). The germline CDR1 and CDR2 sequences are MNHEY and SVGAGI. CDR3 length equals 15 residues. Trimming removed 0 bases at V and 4 bases at J, with 11 bases between. In nucleotides, the CDR3 is TGTGCCAGCAGTTACTCGTTGGGGGCCTCAGATACGCAGTATTTT. Protein: CASSYSLGASDTQYF.

The rearrangement uses TRBV2 and TRBJ1-5; tentatively, D is TRBD1 (5 bases). CDR3 length: 15 amino acids. V was cut by 2 bases and J by 1 base, with 9 bases left in between. The germline V gene has CDR1 SNHLY and CDR2 FYNNEI. This chain's CDR3 is CASSERGWSNQPQHF. For the CDR3, the DNA is TGTGCCAGCAGTGAACGGGGGTGGAGCAATCAGCCCCAGCATTTT.

The rearrangement links TRBV5-1 to TRBJ1-2; D is possibly TRBD1 (5 bases). The germline V gene encodes CDR1 SGHRS and CDR2 YFSETQ. The germline V and J ends were trimmed by 4 bases and 5 bases, with 15 bases remaining between them. This CDR3 comprises 14 residues. CDR3 loop: CASSPLPGEYGYTF. As DNA, the CDR3 is TGCGCCAGCAGCCCACTCCCGGGGGAATATGGCTACACCTTC.

The chain joins TRBV7-3 to TRBJ2-5, with 13 bases identical to TRBD2. This CDR3 is 21 amino acids long. CDR1 is SGHTA, CDR2 FQGTGA, per germline. J lost 1 base, V lost 2 bases, and 16 bases had no gene match. CDR3 DNA sequence: TGTGCCAGCAGCTTAGCAAAAGGACTAGCGGGAGTTTGGGAGGTCCAAGAGACCCAGTACTTC. The encoded protein is CASSLAKGLAGVWEVQETQYF.

Only a few counts were recorded for this clone. The rearrangement joins TRBV30 to TRBJ1-3; D is unresolved. The CDR3 is made up of 14 amino acids. Trimming pared 5 bases from V and 0 bases from J, leaving 11 bases between. Germline CDR1 reads GTSNPN; CDR2 reads SVGIG (reference sequence). The CDR3 nucleotides read TGTGCCTGGCAGTACGGGAACTCTGGAAACACCATATATTTT. Translated, it gives CAWQYGNSGNTIYF.

V gene TRBV5-1 combines with J gene TRBJ2-7; 9 bases are a match to TRBD1. Trimming removed 4 bases from V and 5 bases from J; junction bases left unmatched: 7. The germline V gene encodes CDR1 SGHRS and CDR2 YFSETQ. The CDR3 sequence is 14 residues long. CDR3 coding DNA: TGCGCCAGCAGCCTGGACAGGGGTAATAACGAGCAGTACTTC. Translated: CASSLDRGNNEQYF.

The V gene is TRBV11-3, the J gene TRBJ2-3; the match to TRBD2 covers 8 bases. Looked up from germline, CDR1 is SGHNT and CDR2 is YENEEA. This CDR3 spans 18 amino acids. V was clipped by 1 base and J by 4 bases; unmatched bases: 13. Here the CDR3 reads CASSLGERESPGADTQYF. DNA of the CDR3: TGTGCCAGCAGCTTAGGGGAGCGGGAGTCGCCAGGGGCAGATACGCAGTATTTT.

A single count supports this clone. V is TRBV10-3 and J is TRBJ2-1, with TRBD2 identical over 11 bases. Germline V gene data show CDR1 as ENHRY and CDR2 as SYGVKD. CDR3 length: 17 amino acids. V shed 10 bases, J shed 2 bases, and the junction held 13 bases outside the gene matches. CDR3 in amino acids: CATLAELAGATYNEQFF. The CDR3 DNA reads TGTGCCACCCTGGCGGAACTAGCGGGGGCTACCTACAATGAGCAGTTCTTC.

This chain connects TRBV4-2 to TRBJ2-5; TRBD2 matches at 11 bases. V was pared by 3 bases and J by 1 base, with 7 bases of the junction left unmatched. Germline V lookup: CDR1 LGHNA, CDR2 YNFKEQ. The CDR3 is made up of 17 amino acids. The CDR3 bases are TGTGCCAGCAGCCATTATTTAGGGACTAGCGGCCAAGAGACCCAGTACTTC. Protein: CASSHYLGTSGQETQYF.

The genes are TRBV19 and TRBJ1-2, with 10 nucleotides matching TRBD1. Germline assignment: CDR1 LNHDA and CDR2 SQIVND (reference sequence). This CDR3 has 15 amino acids. Trimming cost V 5 bases and J 3 bases; bases outside gene matches: 6. CDR3 region: CASSRDRGQDYGYTF. The CDR3 DNA reads TGTGCCAGTAGTCGAGACAGGGGGCAAGACTATGGCTACACCTTC.

The chain uses TRBV6-5 and TRBJ1-2; D possibly corresponds to TRBD1 (6 bases). V shed 6 bases and J shed 0 bases, with 14 bases lying between them. The germline CDR1 and CDR2 sequences are MNHEY and SVGAGI. This CDR3 has 15 residues. The CDR3 nucleotides are TGTGCCAGCAGGAGCCCTACAGGGACTAACTATGGCTACACCTTC. Encoded protein: CASRSPTGTNYGYTF.

V usage is TRBV12-5 and J usage is TRBJ1-1; D gene uncertain. V was cut by 0 bases and J by 0 bases, with 8 bases left in between. The V gene's germline CDR1 is LGHNT and CDR2 FRNRAP. The CDR3 sequence is 15 residues long. CDR3 protein: CASGLVPGLNTEAFF. DNA for the CDR3: TGTGCTAGTGGTTTGGTACCGGGTTTGAACACTGAAGCTTTCTTT.

V and J are TRBV3-1 (or the pseudogene TRBV3-2) and TRBJ2-3; TRBD2 agrees at 12 bases. V lost 1 base to trimming and J lost 4 bases; unmatched junction nucleotides: 9. Germline CDR1 LGHDT, CDR2 YNNKEL (reference sequence). CDR3 size: 18 residues. The CDR3 loop is CASSQGLTSGRYSDTQYF. In DNA form, the CDR3 reads TGTGCCAGCAGCCAAGGATTGACTAGCGGGAGATATTCAGATACGCAGTATTTT.

The chain links TRBV5-1 to TRBJ1-5, with D maybe TRBD1 (6 bases). The CDR3 is 14 residues long. V lost 4 bases and J lost 7, with 15 bases in between. Germline CDR1 and CDR2: SGHRS and YFSETQ. The CDR3 DNA is TGCGCCAGCAGCCCAGGGGACGGGCGGCAGCCCCAGCATTTT. Its translation: CASSPGDGRQPQHF.

The gene calls are TRBV30 and TRBJ1-2; the match to TRBD1 covers 7 bases. Losses at the gene ends were 3 bases for V and 6 bases for J; bases not matched to a gene: 10. Germline-derived CDR1 and CDR2 are GTSNPN and SVGIG (reference sequence). The CDR3 runs 14 residues. The CDR3 spells CAWRLPGQLNGYTF. The DNA of the CDR3 is TGTGCCTGGAGGCTACCGGGACAGCTGAATGGCTACACCTTC.

The chain has TRBV11-2 and TRBJ2-5; D gene ambiguous. V lost 5 bases to trimming and J lost 5 bases, with 6 bases between them. CDR3 length: 11 residues. Germline-derived CDR1 and CDR2 are SGHAT and FQNNGV. The CDR3 nucleotides read TGTGCCAGCAGCCCCGGGGAGACCCAGTACTTC. This sequence encodes CASSPGETQYF.

This clone was recorded a few times. V gene TRBV7-9 combines with J gene TRBJ2-1; 9 bases agree with TRBD2. J gave up 8 bases and V 1 base, and 6 bases lay outside the gene matches. In germline, CDR1 is SEHNR, CDR2 FQNEAQ (reference sequence). The CDR3 contains 15 residues. The CDR3 spells CASSLVGTSRDEQFF. Written as DNA, the CDR3 is TGTGCCAGCAGCTTAGTTGGGACTAGCCGCGATGAGCAGTTCTTC.

The chain employs TRBV6-1 and TRBJ1-1, with D maybe TRBD1 (5 bases). CDR1 and CDR2 from the germline V gene are MNHNS and SASEGT. CDR3 length: 14 residues. V lost 3 bases, J lost 1 base, and 9 bases lay in between. DNA for the CDR3: TGTGCCAGCAGTGACGGGCAGGGGAACACTGAAGCTTTCTTT. Its protein is CASSDGQGNTEAFF.

The chain is built from TRBV5-1 and TRBJ1-4, with TRBD1 as a possible D gene (5 bases). Germline-derived CDR1 and CDR2 are SGHRS and YFSETQ. The length of the CDR3 is 14 residues. V shed 4 bases and J shed 6 bases, with 13 bases lying between them. The CDR3 DNA sequence: TGCGCCAGCAGCCTCCAGGGTGGTGATGAAAAACTGTTTTTT. Translation gives CASSLQGGDEKLFF.

This chain uses TRBV6-5 with TRBJ2-1, with D possibly matching TRBD1 (5 bases). This CDR3 has 13 amino acids. The germline V gene has CDR1 MNHEY and CDR2 SVGAGI. V gave up 11 bases and J gave up 5 bases, with 16 bases separating them. The CDR3 region has the DNA TGTGCCGGCACGGTACACAGGAACAATGAGCAGTTCTTC. It codes for CAGTVHRNNEQFF.

The chain employs TRBV19 and TRBJ2-3; the match to TRBD2 covers 12 bases. Germline CDR1 is LNHDA and CDR2 is SQIVND (reference sequence). The junction had 8 bases not matched to a gene; V was cut back by 7 bases and J by 6 bases. This CDR3 region has 15 residues. The CDR3 protein is CASKATSGSRDTQYF. The CDR3 nucleotides read TGTGCCAGTAAAGCGACTAGCGGGAGTAGGGATACGCAGTATTTT.